This T cell receptor (beta chain) is from a study of T cell responses to AZD1222 COVID-19 vaccine. Study results and caveats: An increase in Spike-specific TCR breadth and depth was observed after two AZD1222 doses.

The assay was immunoSEQ multiplex PCR, and TCRdb's table has in-frame clones only and misses some. The table records 150,000 to 200,000 clones, 92% of them present only once. The CDR3 loop spans 17 amino acids. Trimming at V came to 4 bases and at J to 2 bases, leaving 10 bases not matched to a gene. Germline V gives CDR1 SGHNT, CDR2 YYREEE (reference sequence). Researchers grouped second doses given at about 4 or about 12 weeks into one pool. In regard to this clone: What it recognizes is unknown.

This receptor was taken from an adult who received the AZD1222 COVID-19 vaccine. Sample: peripheral blood, taken 28 days after the second AZD1222 dose. This chain connects TRBV5-4 to TRBJ2-3; 10 bases are shared with TRBD2. The CDR3 protein is CASSPGLSGGDTDTQYF. CDR3 bases: TGTGCCAGCAGCCCTGGACTGAGCGGGGGGGACACAGATACGCAGTATTTT.